These 4 T cell receptor beta chains were sequenced from one sample in a study of blood T cell repertoires in COVID-19. Profiled with immunoSEQ multiplex PCR; TCRdb holds only in-frame clones, not every one. Among about 270,000 clones, around nine tenths were seen once, and the ten largest hold 8.5% to 9%. The sample taken for sequencing was peripheral blood. The receptors were sampled from a man in his forties or fifties with active or convalescent COVID-19.

This rearrangement joins TRBV6-5 to TRBJ1-1; 7 bases are shared with TRBD1. The junction had 4 bases not matched to a gene; V was cut back by 2 bases and J by 4 bases. Germline V gene data show CDR1 as MNHEY and CDR2 as SVGAGI. The CDR3 has 14 amino acids. CDR3: CASSYGTAITEAFF. CDR3 sequence (DNA): TGTGCCAGCAGTTACGGGACAGCAATCACTGAAGCTTTCTTT.

This clone appeared a few times. The chain joins TRBV11-2 to TRBJ2-7, with 7 positions matching TRBD2. This CDR3 comprises 15 residues. Per germline, CDR1 SGHAT and CDR2 FQNNGV. The ends lost 5 bases at V and 0 bases at J; junction bases unmatched: 7. The CDR3, as DNA: TGTGCCAGCAGCCCAACACTAGCGAGCTCCTACGAGCAGTACTTC. Translated: CASSPTLASSYEQYF.

The gene calls are TRBV19 and TRBJ1-2; 7 bases are a match to TRBD1. The length of the CDR3 is 13 residues. The germline V gene has CDR1 LNHDA and CDR2 SQIVND (reference sequence). V shed 4 bases and J 3 bases; nucleotides not matched to a gene: 2. CDR3 residues: CASSTTGDYGYTF. The CDR3 nucleotides read TGTGCCAGTAGTACAACAGGGGACTATGGCTACACCTTC.

This chain links TRBV27 with TRBJ1-4; a possible D gene is TRBD1 (5 bases). Germline V CDR1 and CDR2: MNHEY, SMNVEV (reference sequence). V was pared by 4 bases and J by 0 bases, with 9 bases between. The CDR3 is 15 amino acids. In DNA, the CDR3 is TGTGCCAGCAGTTCCAGACAGCCAACTAATGAAAAACTGTTTTTT. Translation gives CASSSRQPTNEKLFF.